This T cell receptor (beta chain) was profiled in a study of cytomegalovirus exposure and HLA in healthy donors. TCRdb's copy holds only in-frame clones and misses some; the assay was immunoSEQ multiplex PCR. The sample lists fewer than 150,000 clones, about 90% occurring once. Germline V gene sequence: CDR1 SGHNT, CDR2 YYREEE (reference sequence). This CDR3 is built from 13 residues. Deletions cut 4 bases from V and 4 bases from J, with 11 bases between. This rearrangement joins TRBV5-4 to TRBJ1-1; D remains unclear. Specimen: PBMCs. This receptor was identified in a woman under 30 in good health and CMV-seropositive. CDR3 sequence (DNA): TGTGCCAGCAGCCCCGGCACAGTCACTGAAGCTTTCTTT. Residues: CASSPGTVTEAFF.